This entry features one TCR beta chain sequence. Original processing notes: The assay estimated nucleated cells by amplifying reference gene primers. The assay was immunoSEQ multiplex PCR, and TCRdb's table has in-frame clones only and misses some. D and trimming come from the DNA, and the V and J calls and clone size come from that table. The repertoire holds roughly 80,000 clones, with over 70% as singletons. The CDR3 runs to 15 residues. These data belong to a study of blood T cell repertoires in COVID-19. At the level of the study: The samples span acute and convalescent COVID-19 from the United States, Italy and Spain. T cells, B-cell-depleted T cells, or PBMCs supplied cDNA or gDNA.

The V and J genes are TRBV21-1 and TRBJ2-3; no check of the table's D call, TRBD1, against the DNA was made. TRBV21-1 has pseudogene status. The TCR was taken from a woman aged 55 to 70 with acute or convalescent COVID-19. Sequencing used peripheral blood. CDR3 sequence: CASSKAQGITDTQYF. The CDR3 DNA reads as TGTGCCAGCAGCAAAGCCCAGGGGATCACAGATACGCAGTATTTT.